This T cell receptor beta chain was captured by sequencing in a study of glioma-infiltrating T cells after dendritic cell vaccination. About the research overall: Patients received autologous tumor lysate-pulsed dendritic cell vaccination between about 2002 and 2013. Dendritic cells derived from monocytes and pulsed with autologous tumor lysate formed the vaccine.

Time point reported: after dendritic cell vaccination, including at tumor progression/relapse. Study-wide results and caveats: No direct clonality-survival link was found; a diverse polyclonal response may matter.

The PCR used 60 V beta and 13 J beta primers. Profiling relied on immunoSEQ multiplex PCR, and the TCRdb table lists in-frame clones only, not all of them. The sample holds roughly 80,000 clones, roughly 84% seen once. Turning to this clone: The antigen is undetermined.

With 1 base removed from V and 4 bases from J, the gap between germline ends came to 5 bases. The germline CDR1 and CDR2 sequences are SNHLY and FYNNEI. The CDR3 has 13 residues. This TCR was recovered from a human donor with glioblastoma. The chain employs TRBV2 and TRBJ1-5, with unresolved D. Source: blood, taken after dendritic cell vaccination. CDR3 protein: CASSEGGNQPQHF. CDR3 bases: TGTGCCAGCAGTGAAGGAGGGAATCAGCCCCAGCATTTT.